This T cell receptor beta chain derives from a study of beta chain features in type 1 diabetes. Study-wide context: Healthy donors resembled patients in age, gender and cell yields. Study-wide results and limits: A greater similarity of naive, central memory and Treg TCRB repertoires was seen among patients than among healthy donors. A pattern of fewer insertions and more deletions at VDJ junctions was seen in type 1 diabetes patients.

CDR3 length equals 13 residues. The V and J ends lost 5 bases and 3 bases respectively, with 10 bases between them. From germline, CDR1 is SGHTA and CDR2 FQGNSA. Every participating donor gave one draw, a heparinised blood sample averaging about 100 mL. As every portion of the isolated RNA was reverse transcribed, the sequencing read expressed TCRB transcripts. Here immunoSEQ multiplex PCR was the method, and the copy in TCRdb shows in-frame clones only, minus some. The table shows nearly 250,000 clones, with about 14% occurring only once. This clone turned up a few times. Its cognate antigen is unknown.

The sequencing input was naive CD4+ T cells from blood. The chain recombines TRBV7-2 with TRBJ1-2, with D hard to call. The sequence came from a woman aged 40 to 55 in good health. As DNA, the CDR3 is TGTGCCAGCAGCATATACAGCTACTATGGCTACACCTTC. It translates to CASSIYSYYGYTF.